The clone carrying this T cell receptor (beta chain) was seen many times. Its antigen is unknown. These data come from a study of early T cells in non-severe SARS-CoV-2 infection. As for the study in general: Sequencing input comprised bulk RNA from unsorted whole blood; chain pairing was not available. Study results and caveats: Matching with VDJdb favored anti-spike CD8 responses (missing private and CD4 specificities).

In the library, individual cDNA molecules carried attached unique molecular identifiers. One entry per CDR3 protein, called by TCRdb with MiXCR from the 5' RACE reads. The table has tens of thousands of distinct CDR3 sequences, about 13% seen once; the top ten hold 5% to 5.5%. The CDR3 has 14 residues. Germline values: CDR1 SGDLS, CDR2 YYNGEE. Germline trimming cut 0 bases from V and 7 bases from J; bases unmatched to any gene: 5. This sequence joins TRBV9 and TRBJ2-3; TRBD1 matches at 7 bases. The receptor comes from an adult who was a healthcare worker with PCR-confirmed SARS-CoV-2 infection or an uninfected control (not recorded which). The sequencing sample was made of whole blood. The CDR3 loop reads CASSVGAGGNTQYF. The CDR3 DNA is TGTGCCAGCAGCGTAGGAGCAGGGGGAAATACGCAGTATTTT.